This T cell receptor beta chain was recorded in a study of spatial heterogeneity in lung cancer. Study-wide background: Consistent detection of more beta-chain than alpha-chain sequences was observed. Study-level findings and limits: At resection, ubiquitous expanded tumor TCRs appeared in blood more than at follow-up.

The CDR3 is 19 residues long. The trim removed 6 bases at V and 4 bases at J, leaving 13 bases unmatched. Each TCR cDNA molecule bore a unique molecular identifier. TCRdb itself ran the 5' RACE reads through MiXCR, one entry per CDR3 protein. The sample lists roughly 91,000 distinct CDR3 sequences; approximately 20% were seen once. Time point indicated: sample taken at primary tumor resection. Whole RNA, which was extracted from tumor, nontumor lung tissue or frozen PBMC, was sequenced without any cell sorting. Patients with untreated early-stage non-small cell lung cancer, numbering 55 to 75, were the donors. This clonotype has only a few counts. What it binds is not known.

Sequencing was performed on PBMCs, taken at surgery. V gene TRBV12-3 or TRBV12-4 combines with J gene TRBJ2-2; 14 positions match TRBD2. The sequence was obtained from a male donor with early-stage non-small cell lung cancer. DNA of the CDR3: TGTGCCAGCAGCGTACCGGGCGGACTAGCGGGAGGTCCCACCGGGGAGCTGTTTTTT. Protein sequence: CASSVPGGLAGGPTGELFF.